Presented here are 10 T cell receptor beta chains from one specimen sequenced in a study of blood T cell repertoires in COVID-19. Here immunoSEQ multiplex PCR was the method, and the copy in TCRdb shows in-frame clones only, minus some. This sample has tens of thousands of clones; around 90% occur once, and the top ten carry roughly 0.78%. Material for sequencing was peripheral blood. The receptors shown here come from a woman over 75 with acute or convalescent COVID-19.

The chain couples TRBV14 to TRBJ1-4, with D possibly being TRBD1 (5 bases). Trimming removed 2 bases from V and 4 bases from J, with 11 bases in between. The CDR3 extends over 15 amino acids. Germline CDR1 SGHDN, CDR2 FVKESK. CDR3 region: CASSQLGRFNEKLFF. The CDR3 DNA reads as TGTGCCAGCAGCCAATTGGGGCGGTTTAATGAAAAACTGTTTTTT. The full variable domain, rest sourced from reference TRBV14 and TRBJ1-4, is EAGVTQFPSHSVIEKGQTVTLRCDPISGHDNLYWYRRVMGKEIKFLLHFVKESKQDESGMPNNRFLAERTGGTYSTLKVQPAELEDSGVYFCASSQLGRFNEKLFFGSGTQLSVL.

This clone is a singleton in its sample. The rearrangement uses TRBV5-1 and TRBJ1-6; D not resolved. Per germline, CDR1 SGHRS and CDR2 YFSETQ. This CDR3 has 16 residues. The V end lost 1 base, the J end lost 0 bases, and 8 bases lay between the germline ends. CDR3 coding DNA: TGCGCCAGCAGCTTGTTATCGGGCTCCTATAATTCACCCCTCCACTTT. It yields the protein CASSLLSGSYNSPLHF.

J is TRBJ1-4 and V is TRBV5-5; D is undetermined. V was shortened by 4 bases and J by 2 bases, with 12 bases between the two germline ends. Germline loops: CDR1 SGHKS, CDR2 YYEKEE (reference sequence). The CDR3 sequence is 15 residues long. The CDR3 nucleotides read TGTGCCAGCAGCCCGGGTTCTAGGACTAATGAAAAACTGTTTTTT. It specifies CASSPGSRTNEKLFF.

The rearrangement joins TRBV2 to TRBJ1-5; 9 nucleotides match TRBD1. J was trimmed by 7 bases and V by 5 bases; bases with no gene match: 6. The CDR3 has 14 amino acids. Germline loops: CDR1 SNHLY, CDR2 FYNNEI. CDR3 amino acids: CASSPGTGQQPQHF. The CDR3 DNA reads TGTGCCAGCAGTCCCGGGACAGGGCAACAGCCCCAGCATTTT.

The gene calls are TRBV5-5 and TRBJ2-7, with 8 bases lining up with TRBD2. Losses at the gene ends were 3 bases for V and 2 bases for J; bases not matched to a gene: 7. CDR1 is SGHKS and CDR2 is YYEKEE in the germline V gene (reference sequence). This CDR3 has 15 residues. The DNA for the CDR3 is TGTGCCAGCAGCTGGAGCGGGAGAGCTGCCTACGAGCAGTACTTC. It yields the protein CASSWSGRAAYEQYF.

Only a few counts were recorded for this clone. The rearrangement links TRBV10-2 to TRBJ2-7; 8 nucleotides agree with TRBD1. The CDR3 covers 12 residues. J was trimmed by 5 bases and V by 8 bases; bases with no gene match: 5. Germline CDR1 reads WSHSY; CDR2 reads SAAADI. The chain's CDR3 is CASYRQGNEQYF. CDR3 coding DNA: TGCGCCAGCTATAGACAGGGGAACGAGCAGTACTTC.

The CDR3 DNA reads TGTGCCAGCAGCATTACAGGGTTGGACACAGATACGCAGTATTTT. Translation gives CASSITGLDTDTQYF. The V and J genes are TRBV7-9 and TRBJ2-3; TRBD1 is a possible D gene (6 bases). This CDR3 spans 15 amino acids. The V and J ends lost 5 bases and 2 bases respectively, with 14 bases between them. Germline V gene sequence: CDR1 SEHNR, CDR2 FQNEAQ (reference sequence).

The genes are TRBV6-2 or TRBV6-3 and TRBJ2-2, with TRBD2 matching 14 bases. The CDR3 sequence is 19 residues long. With V trimmed by 5 bases and J by 7 bases, 15 bases remained unmatched. Germline-derived CDR1 and CDR2 are MNHEY and SVGEGT. CDR3: CASSAYGTSGGALFGELFF. In DNA form, the CDR3 reads TGTGCCAGCAGTGCCTATGGGACTAGCGGGGGAGCCCTCTTCGGGGAGCTGTTTTTT.

The J gene is TRBJ2-7, the V gene TRBV5-1, with 8 positions matching TRBD2. Trimming removed 3 bases from V and 5 bases from J; junction bases left unmatched: 7. This CDR3 contains 14 residues. Germline CDR1 and CDR2: SGHRS and YFSETQ. CDR3 protein: CASSWSGSSHEQYF. The CDR3 DNA sequence: TGCGCCAGCAGCTGGAGCGGGAGTTCTCACGAGCAGTACTTC.

In DNA, the CDR3 is TGTGCCAGCAGCTTAGTGGGACACGGGCTTTCTCGAGACTACACCTTC. It encodes CASSLVGHGLSRDYTF. The gene calls are TRBV7-8 and TRBJ1-2, with a tentative D call TRBD1 (6 bases). This CDR3 region has 16 residues. Germline CDR1 and CDR2: SGHVS and FQNEAQ. V gave up 1 base and J gave up 10 bases, with 22 bases separating them.